This T cell receptor beta chain stems from a study of T cell responses to AZD1222 COVID-19 vaccine. General study results and limits: Clonal diversity was possibly underestimated; the donors were predominantly white British and more often female. Once two AZD1222 doses were given, Spike-specific TCR breadth and depth went up.

The assay was immunoSEQ multiplex PCR, and TCRdb's table has in-frame clones only and misses some. The data contain roughly 120,000 clones, about nine tenths of them singletons. With regard to this clone: The antigen remains undetermined.

The TCR comes from an adult in good health. Sample: peripheral blood, taken on day 0 of AZD1222 vaccination.

The CDR3 sequence is CASSLDPTGDEQFF. The DNA for the CDR3 is TGTGCCAGCAGCCTCGATCCGACAGGCGATGAGCAGTTCTTC. The chain uses TRBV6-2 or TRBV6-3 and TRBJ2-1, with TRBD1 as a possible D gene (6 bases). Germline CDR1 reads MNHEY; CDR2 reads SVGEGT. The CDR3 contains 14 residues. V was clipped by 6 bases and J by 8 bases, with 17 bases between them.